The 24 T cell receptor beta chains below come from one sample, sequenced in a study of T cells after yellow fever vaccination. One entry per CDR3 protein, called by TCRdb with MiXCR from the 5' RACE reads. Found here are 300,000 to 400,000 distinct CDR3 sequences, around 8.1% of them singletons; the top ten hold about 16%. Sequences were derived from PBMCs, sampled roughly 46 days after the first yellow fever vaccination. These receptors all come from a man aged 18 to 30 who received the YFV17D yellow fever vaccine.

The CDR3 nucleotides read TGTGCCAGCAGTTACCTCCCGAGACAGCCCTCCTACGAGCAGTACGTC. Encoded protein: CASSYLPRQPSYEQYV. The V and J genes are TRBV6-5 and TRBJ2-7; a possible D gene is TRBD1 (5 bases). The CDR3 spans 16 residues. V was trimmed by 2 bases and J by 0 bases, leaving 14 bases between them. Germline-derived CDR1 and CDR2 are MNHEY and SVGAGI.

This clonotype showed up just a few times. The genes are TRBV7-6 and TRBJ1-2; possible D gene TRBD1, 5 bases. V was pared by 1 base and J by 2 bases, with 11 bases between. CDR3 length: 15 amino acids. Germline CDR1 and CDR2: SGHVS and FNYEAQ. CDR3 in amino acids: CASSLGGPTNYGYTF. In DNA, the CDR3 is TGTGCCAGCAGCTTAGGGGGACCGACGAACTATGGCTACACCTTC.

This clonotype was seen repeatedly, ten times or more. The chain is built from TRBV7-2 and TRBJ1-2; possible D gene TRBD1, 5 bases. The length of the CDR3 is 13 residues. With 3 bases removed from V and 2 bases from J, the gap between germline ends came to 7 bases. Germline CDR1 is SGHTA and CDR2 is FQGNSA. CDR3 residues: CASSFGGNYGYTF. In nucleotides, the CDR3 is TGTGCCAGCAGCTTTGGGGGGAACTATGGCTACACCTTC.

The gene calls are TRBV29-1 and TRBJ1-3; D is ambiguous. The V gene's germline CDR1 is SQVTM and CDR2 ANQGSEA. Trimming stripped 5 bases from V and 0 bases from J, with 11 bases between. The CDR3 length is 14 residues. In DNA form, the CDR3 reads TGCAGCGTTCTGACACGCAGCTCTGGAAACACCATATATTTT. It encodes CSVLTRSSGNTIYF.

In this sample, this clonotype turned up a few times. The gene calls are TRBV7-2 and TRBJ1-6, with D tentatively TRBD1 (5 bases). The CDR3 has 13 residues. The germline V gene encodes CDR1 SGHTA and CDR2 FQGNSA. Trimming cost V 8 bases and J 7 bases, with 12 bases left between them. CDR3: CASGRALNSPLHF. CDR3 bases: TGTGCCAGCGGCAGGGCTCTGAATTCACCCCTCCACTTT. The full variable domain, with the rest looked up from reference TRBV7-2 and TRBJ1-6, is GAGVSQSPSNKVTEKGKDVELRCDPISGHTALYWYRQSLGQGLEFLIYFQGNSAPDKSGLPSDRFSAERTGGSVSTLTIQRTQQEDSAVYLCASGRALNSPLHFGNGTRLTVT.

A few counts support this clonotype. The CDR3 sequence is CATSTNTGQETQYF. CDR3 in DNA: TGTGCCACCAGCACCAACACGGGGCAAGAGACCCAGTACTTC. V and J are TRBV15 and TRBJ2-5; tentatively, D is TRBD2 (5 bases). The V and J ends lost 4 bases and 2 bases respectively, with 11 bases between them. In germline, CDR1 is LNHNV, CDR2 YYDKDF (reference sequence). The CDR3 loop spans 14 amino acids.

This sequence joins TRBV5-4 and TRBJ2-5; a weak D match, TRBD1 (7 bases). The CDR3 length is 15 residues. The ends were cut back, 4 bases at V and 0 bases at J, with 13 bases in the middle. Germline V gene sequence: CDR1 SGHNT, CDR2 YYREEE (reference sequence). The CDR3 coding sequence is TGTGCCAGCAGCCCGGCGGGACAGAACCAAGAGACCCAGTACTTC. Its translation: CASSPAGQNQETQYF.

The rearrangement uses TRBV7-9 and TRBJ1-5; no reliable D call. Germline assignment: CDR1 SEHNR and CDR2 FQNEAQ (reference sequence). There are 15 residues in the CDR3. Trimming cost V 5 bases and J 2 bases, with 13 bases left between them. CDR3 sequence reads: CASSTSGPGNQPQHF. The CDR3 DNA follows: TGTGCCAGCAGCACTTCCGGGCCGGGCAATCAGCCCCAGCATTTT.

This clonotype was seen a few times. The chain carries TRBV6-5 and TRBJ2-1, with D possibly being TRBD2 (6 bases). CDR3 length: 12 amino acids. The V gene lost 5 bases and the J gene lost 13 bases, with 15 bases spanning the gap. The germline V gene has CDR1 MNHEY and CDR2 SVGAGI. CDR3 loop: CASSPPGTPQFF. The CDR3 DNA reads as TGTGCCAGCAGTCCCCCCGGGACTCCACAGTTCTTC.

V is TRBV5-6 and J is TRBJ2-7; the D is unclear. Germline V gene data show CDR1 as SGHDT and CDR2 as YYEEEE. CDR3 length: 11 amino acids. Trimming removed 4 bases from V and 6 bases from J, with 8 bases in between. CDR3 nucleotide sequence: TGTGCCAGCAGCCAGGCCGGCGAGCAGTACTTC. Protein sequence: CASSQAGEQYF.

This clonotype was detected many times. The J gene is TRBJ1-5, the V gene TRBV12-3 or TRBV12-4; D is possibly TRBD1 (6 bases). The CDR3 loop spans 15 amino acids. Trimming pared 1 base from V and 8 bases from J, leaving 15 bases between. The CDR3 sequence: CASSLVSGGREPQHF. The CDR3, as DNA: TGTGCCAGCAGTTTAGTTTCGGGGGGCCGTGAGCCCCAGCATTTT.

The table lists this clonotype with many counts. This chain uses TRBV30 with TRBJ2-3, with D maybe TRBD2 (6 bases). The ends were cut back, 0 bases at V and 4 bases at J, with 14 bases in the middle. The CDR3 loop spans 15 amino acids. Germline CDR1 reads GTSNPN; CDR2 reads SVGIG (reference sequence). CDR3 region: CAWSVGAGGADTQYF. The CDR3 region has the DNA TGTGCCTGGAGTGTTGGGGCTGGAGGGGCAGATACGCAGTATTTT.

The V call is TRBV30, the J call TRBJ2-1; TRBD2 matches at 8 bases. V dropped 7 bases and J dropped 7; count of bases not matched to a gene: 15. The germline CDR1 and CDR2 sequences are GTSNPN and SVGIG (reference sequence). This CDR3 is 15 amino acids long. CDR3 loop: CAFAGTRDVENEQFF. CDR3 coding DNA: TGTGCCTTCGCCGGGACTAGAGATGTAGAGAATGAGCAGTTCTTC.

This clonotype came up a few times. CDR3 residues: CASSDSTGSSYNEQFF. Here the CDR3 DNA reads TGCGCCAGCAGCGACTCAACAGGGAGCTCCTACAATGAGCAGTTCTTC. This chain uses TRBV5-1 with TRBJ2-1; TRBD1 is a possible D gene (6 bases). The CDR3 has 16 amino acids. V gave up 4 bases and J gave up 0 bases, with 14 bases separating them. Germline V gene data show CDR1 as SGHRS and CDR2 as YFSETQ.

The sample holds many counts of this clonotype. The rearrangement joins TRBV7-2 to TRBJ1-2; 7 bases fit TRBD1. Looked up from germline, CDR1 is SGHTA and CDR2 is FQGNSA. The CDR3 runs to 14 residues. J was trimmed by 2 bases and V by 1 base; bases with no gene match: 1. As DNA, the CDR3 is TGTGCCAGCAGCTTAGACAGGGGAAACTATGGCTACACCTTC. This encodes CASSLDRGNYGYTF.

The CDR3 spells CASSDFRLGNQPQHF. CDR3 sequence (DNA): TGTGCCAGCAGTGACTTTCGGTTGGGCAATCAGCCCCAGCATTTT. The gene calls are TRBV25-1 and TRBJ1-5; D is unresolved. The CDR3 covers 15 residues. Per the germline V gene, CDR1 is MGHDK and CDR2 is SYGVNS. The V gene lost 3 bases and the J gene lost 2 bases, with 11 bases spanning the gap.

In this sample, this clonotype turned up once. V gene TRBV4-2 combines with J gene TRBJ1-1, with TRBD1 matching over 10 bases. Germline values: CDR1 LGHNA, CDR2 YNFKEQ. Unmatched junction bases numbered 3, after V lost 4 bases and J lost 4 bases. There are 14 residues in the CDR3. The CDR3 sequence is CASSPGQGSTEAFF. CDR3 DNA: TGTGCCAGCAGCCCGGGACAGGGGAGCACTGAAGCTTTCTTT.

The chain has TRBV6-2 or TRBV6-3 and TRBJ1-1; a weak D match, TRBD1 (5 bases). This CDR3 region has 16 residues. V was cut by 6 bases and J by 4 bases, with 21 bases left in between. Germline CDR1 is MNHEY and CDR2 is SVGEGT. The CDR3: CASSHGTVIRGTEAFF. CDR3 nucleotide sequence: TGTGCCAGCAGCCACGGGACGGTTATTCGGGGCACTGAAGCTTTCTTT.

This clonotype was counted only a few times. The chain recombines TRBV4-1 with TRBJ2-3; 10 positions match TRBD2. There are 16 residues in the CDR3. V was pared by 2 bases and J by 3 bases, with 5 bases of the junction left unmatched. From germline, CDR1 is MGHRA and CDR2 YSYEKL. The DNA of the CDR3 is TGCGCCAGCAGCCAACTAGGACTAGCGGTTACAGATACGCAGTATTTT. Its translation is CASSQLGLAVTDTQYF.

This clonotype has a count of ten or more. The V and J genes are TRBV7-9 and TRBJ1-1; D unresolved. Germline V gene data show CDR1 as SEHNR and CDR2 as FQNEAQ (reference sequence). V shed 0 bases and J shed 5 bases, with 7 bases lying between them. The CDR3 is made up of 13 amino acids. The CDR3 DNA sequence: TGTGCCAGCAGCTTAGCAATTGGAACTGAAGCTTTCTTT. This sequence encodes CASSLAIGTEAFF. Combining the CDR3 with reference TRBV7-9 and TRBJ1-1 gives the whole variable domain DTGVSQNPRHKITKRGQNVTFRCDPISEHNRLYWYRQTLGQGPEFLTYFQNEAQLEKSRLLSDRFSAERPKGSFSTLEIQRTEQGDSAMYLCASSLAIGTEAFFGQGTRLTVV.

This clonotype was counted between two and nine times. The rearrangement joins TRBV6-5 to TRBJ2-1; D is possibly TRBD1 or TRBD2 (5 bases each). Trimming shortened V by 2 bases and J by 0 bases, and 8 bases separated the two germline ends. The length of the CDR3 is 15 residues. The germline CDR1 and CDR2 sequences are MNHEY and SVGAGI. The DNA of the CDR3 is TGTGCCAGCAGTTACGGGGGTCACTCCTACAATGAGCAGTTCTTC. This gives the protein CASSYGGHSYNEQFF.

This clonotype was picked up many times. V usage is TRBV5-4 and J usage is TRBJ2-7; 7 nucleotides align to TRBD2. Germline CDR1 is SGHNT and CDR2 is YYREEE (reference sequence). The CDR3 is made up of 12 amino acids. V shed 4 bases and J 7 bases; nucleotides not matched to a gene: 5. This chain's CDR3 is CASSIDGREQYF. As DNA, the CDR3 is TGTGCCAGCAGCATCGACGGGAGGGAGCAGTACTTC.

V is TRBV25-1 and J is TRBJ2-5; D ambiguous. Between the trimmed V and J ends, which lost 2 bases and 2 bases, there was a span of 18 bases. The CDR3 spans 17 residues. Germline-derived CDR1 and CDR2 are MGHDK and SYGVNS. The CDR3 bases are TGTGCCAGCAGTGAAACCCGTCTGGCGGATCTTCAAGAGACCCAGTACTTC. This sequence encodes CASSETRLADLQETQYF.

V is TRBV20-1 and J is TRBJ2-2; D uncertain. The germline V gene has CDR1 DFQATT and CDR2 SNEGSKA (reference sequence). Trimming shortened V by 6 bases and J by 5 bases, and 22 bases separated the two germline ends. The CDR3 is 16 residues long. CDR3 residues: CSARKVGQYGTGELFF. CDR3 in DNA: TGCAGTGCCAGAAAGGTTGGGCAGTATGGGACCGGGGAGCTGTTTTTT.